This TCR beta chain appears in the sequencing data of a study of T-cell reconstitution after alpha-beta-depleted transplantation in children (dated by TCRdb to the mid-2010s). For the study in its entirety: Using TCR repertoire profiling, the study quantitatively followed how T-cell immune reconstitution unfolded in children after TCRalphabeta/CD19-depleted allogeneic hematopoietic cell transplantation. Points the paper makes about the study in general: Over subsequent months, a decline in hyperexpanded clone frequencies was noted, and after one year, T-cell counts and TCRbeta diversity were mostly ascribed to newly produced T cells. The high TCRbeta diversity at day 60 in some patients was ascribed to recipient T cells and intrathymic progenitors that had survived conditioning. About two months after transplant, the apparently early recovery of alphabetaT-cell counts reportedly depended on just several hundred clones that had expanded rapidly and came from non-depleted graft cells.

This clonotype was detected only a few times. What this receptor recognizes is not known. It has no much larger one-base neighbor in the sample; base qualities were not kept. Library method: PCR. Instrument used: Illumina HiSeq 2500. TCR library preparation used molecular barcoding, with unique molecular identifiers applied to normalize quantification of the TCRbeta repertoire. The public reads were quality trimmed at Q25 with fastp and then assembled into clones with MiXCR by TCRdb, keeping productive beta chains. Under each unique CDR3 protein, matching rows form one entry showing the most common genes and DNA. The sample table shows fewer than 400,000 distinct CDR3 sequences, and 23% are seen once. In total, the top ten clones hold around 9.9% of the sample. Reading the label with the study, this specimen's treatment or condition is: allogeneic hematopoietic cell transplantation with graft depleted of TCRalphabeta T cells and CD19 B cells. Transplant recipients were children who received TCRalphabeta/CD19-depleted allogeneic hematopoietic cell grafts.

Via the germline V gene, CDR1 is MGHDK and CDR2 SYGVNS. Counted from cysteine to phenylalanine, this CDR3 has 11 amino acids. This entry keeps only the CDR3 DNA: 33 bases, framed from base 1. V loses 4 bases of germline sequence and J loses 6 bases, and the interval between the two ends is 7 bases. The chain uses TRBV25-1 and TRBJ2-7; the best D guess is TRBD1, with 5 bases matching. The material sequenced was PBMCs, mostly from graft donor cells, taken 180 days after TCRalphabeta/CD19-depleted stem cell transplant. The receptor was derived from a male patient aged 5 to 17 who had a stem cell transplant for acute lymphoblastic leukemia, so the T cells may come from the graft donor. The CDR3 reads CASSAGFEQYF. Here is the DNA: TGTGCCAGCAGTGCAGGGTTCGAGCAGTACTTC.